The clone carrying this T cell receptor beta chain was picked up one time. This entry is derived from a study of blood T cell repertoires in COVID-19. The method was immunoSEQ multiplex PCR; TCRdb's version includes in-frame clones alone and lacks a portion of them. The repertoire holds around 60,000 clones, roughly nine tenths seen once, with 1.3% in the top ten. Germline-derived CDR1 and CDR2 are SGHVS and FQNEAQ. The CDR3 is 16 residues long. Trimming shortened V by 1 base and J by 0 bases, and 12 bases separated the two germline ends. The sample taken for sequencing was peripheral blood. This chain uses TRBV7-8 with TRBJ1-1, with TRBD1 as a possible D gene (5 bases). The sequence was obtained from a man aged 55 to 69 with acute or convalescent COVID-19. The CDR3 sequence is CASSLVQGSMNTEAFF. CDR3 sequence (DNA): TGTGCCAGCAGCTTAGTCCAGGGCAGCATGAACACTGAAGCTTTCTTT.